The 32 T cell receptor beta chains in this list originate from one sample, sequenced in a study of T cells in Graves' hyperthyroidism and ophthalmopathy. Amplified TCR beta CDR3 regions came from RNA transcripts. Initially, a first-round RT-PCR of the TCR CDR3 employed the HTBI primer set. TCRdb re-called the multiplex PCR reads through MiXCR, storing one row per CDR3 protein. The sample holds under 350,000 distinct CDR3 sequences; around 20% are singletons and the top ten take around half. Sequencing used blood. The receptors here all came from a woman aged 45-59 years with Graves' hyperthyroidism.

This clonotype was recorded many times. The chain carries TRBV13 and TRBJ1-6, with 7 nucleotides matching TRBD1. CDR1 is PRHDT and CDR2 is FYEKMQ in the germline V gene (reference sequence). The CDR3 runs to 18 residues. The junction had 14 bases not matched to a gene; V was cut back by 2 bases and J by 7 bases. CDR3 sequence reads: CASSLRGRQGNNNSPLHF. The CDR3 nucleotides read TGTGCCAGCAGCTTAAGAGGTCGACAGGGTAATAACAATTCACCCCTCCACTTT.

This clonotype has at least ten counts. The CDR3 region is CASSRRDRVSFAGTDTQYF. CDR3 nucleotides: TGTGCCAGCTCTCGCCGGGACAGGGTCTCTTTCGCAGGTACAGATACGCAGTATTTT. This chain joins TRBV19 and TRBJ2-3; 9 bases match TRBD1. The V gene end was trimmed by 9 bases and the J gene end by 3 bases; junction bases not matched to a gene: 22. CDR3 length: 19 residues. Looked up from germline, CDR1 is LNHDA and CDR2 is SQIVND (reference sequence).

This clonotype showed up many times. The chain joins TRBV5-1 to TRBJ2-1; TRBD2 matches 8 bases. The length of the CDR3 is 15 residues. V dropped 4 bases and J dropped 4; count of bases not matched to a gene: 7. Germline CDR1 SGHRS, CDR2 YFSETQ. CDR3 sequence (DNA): TGCGCCAGCAGCGCAACCGGGACTAGTTACAATGAGCAGTTCTTC. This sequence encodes CASSATGTSYNEQFF.

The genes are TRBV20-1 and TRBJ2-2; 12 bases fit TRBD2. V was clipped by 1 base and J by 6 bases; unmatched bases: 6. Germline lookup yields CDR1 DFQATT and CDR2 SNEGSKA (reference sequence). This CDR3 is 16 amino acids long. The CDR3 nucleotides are TGCAGTGCTAGAGGGGCTAGCGGGGGGGACGCCGGGGAGCTGTTTTTT. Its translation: CSARGASGGDAGELFF.

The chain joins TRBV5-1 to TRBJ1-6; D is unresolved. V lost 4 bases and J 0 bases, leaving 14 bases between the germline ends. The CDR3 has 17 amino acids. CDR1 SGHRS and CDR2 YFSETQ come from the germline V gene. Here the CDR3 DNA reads TGCGCCAGCAGCCTCAGACACGAGAGCTCCTATAATTCACCCCTCCACTTT. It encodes CASSLRHESSYNSPLHF. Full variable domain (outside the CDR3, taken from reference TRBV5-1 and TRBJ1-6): KAGVTQTPRYLIKTRGQQVTLSCSPISGHRSVSWYQQTPGQGLQFLFEYFSETQRNKGNFPGRFSGRQFSNSRSEMNVSTLELGDSALYLCASSLRHESSYNSPLHFGNGTRLTVT.

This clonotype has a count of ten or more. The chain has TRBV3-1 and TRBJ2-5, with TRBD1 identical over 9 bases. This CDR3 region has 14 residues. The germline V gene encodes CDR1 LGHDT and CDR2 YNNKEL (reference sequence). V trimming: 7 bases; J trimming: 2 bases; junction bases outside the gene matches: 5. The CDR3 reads CASNPGTGQETQYF. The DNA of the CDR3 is TGTGCCAGCAACCCAGGGACAGGGCAAGAGACCCAGTACTTC.

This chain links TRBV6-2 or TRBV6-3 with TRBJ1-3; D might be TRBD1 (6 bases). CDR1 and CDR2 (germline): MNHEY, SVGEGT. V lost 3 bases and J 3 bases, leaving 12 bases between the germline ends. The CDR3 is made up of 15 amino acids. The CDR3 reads CASSYSGAGGNTIYF. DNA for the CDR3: TGTGCCAGCAGTTATTCGGGGGCCGGTGGAAACACCATATATTTT.

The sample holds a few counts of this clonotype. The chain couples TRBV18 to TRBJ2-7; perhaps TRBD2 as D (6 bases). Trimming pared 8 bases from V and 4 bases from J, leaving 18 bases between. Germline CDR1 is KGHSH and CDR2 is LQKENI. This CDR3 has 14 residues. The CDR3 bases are TGTGCCAGCGCCTCGGGGACTGCCGGTTACGAGCAGTACTTC. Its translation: CASASGTAGYEQYF.

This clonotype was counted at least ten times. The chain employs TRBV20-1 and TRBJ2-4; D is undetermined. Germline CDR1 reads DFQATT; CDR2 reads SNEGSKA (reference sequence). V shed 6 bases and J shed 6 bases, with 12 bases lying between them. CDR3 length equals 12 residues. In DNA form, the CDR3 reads TGCAGTGCCTCCCACTGGGGAAACATTCAGTACTTC. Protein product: CSASHWGNIQYF.

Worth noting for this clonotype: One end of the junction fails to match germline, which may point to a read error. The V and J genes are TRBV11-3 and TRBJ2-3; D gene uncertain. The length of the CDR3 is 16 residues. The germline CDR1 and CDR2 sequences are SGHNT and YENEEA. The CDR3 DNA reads TGTGTCAGCAGCCCCCGGAGAGCCCTAAATTCAGACACGCAGTATTTT. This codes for CVSSPRRALNSDTQYF. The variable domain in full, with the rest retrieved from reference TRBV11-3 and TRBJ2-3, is EAGVVQSPRYKIIEKKQPVAFWCNPISGHNTLYWYLQNLGQGPELLIRYENEEAVDDSQLPKDRFSAERLKGVDSTLKIQPAELGDSAVYLCVSSPRRALNSDTQYFGPGTRLTVL.

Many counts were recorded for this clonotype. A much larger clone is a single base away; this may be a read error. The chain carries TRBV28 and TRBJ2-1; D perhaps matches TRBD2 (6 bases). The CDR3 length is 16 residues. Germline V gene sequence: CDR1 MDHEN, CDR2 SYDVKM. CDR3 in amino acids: CASSLGVAGSYNERFF. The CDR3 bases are TGTGCCAGCAGTTTAGGGGTTGCGGGATCCTACAATGAGCGGTTCTTC.

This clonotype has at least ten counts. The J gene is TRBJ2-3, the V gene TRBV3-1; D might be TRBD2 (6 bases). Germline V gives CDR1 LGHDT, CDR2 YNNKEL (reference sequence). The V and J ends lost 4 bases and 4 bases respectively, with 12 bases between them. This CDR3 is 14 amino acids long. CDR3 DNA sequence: TGTGCCAGCAGCCGGCGGGGAGCGGCAGATACGCAGTATTTT. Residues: CASSRRGAADTQYF.

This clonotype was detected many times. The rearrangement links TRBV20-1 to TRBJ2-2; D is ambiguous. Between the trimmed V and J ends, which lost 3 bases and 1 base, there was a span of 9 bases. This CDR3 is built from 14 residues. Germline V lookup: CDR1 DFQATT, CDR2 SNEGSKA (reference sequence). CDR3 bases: TGCAGTGCTAGGAGGATGCGGAACACCGGGGAGCTGTTTTTT. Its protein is CSARRMRNTGELFF.

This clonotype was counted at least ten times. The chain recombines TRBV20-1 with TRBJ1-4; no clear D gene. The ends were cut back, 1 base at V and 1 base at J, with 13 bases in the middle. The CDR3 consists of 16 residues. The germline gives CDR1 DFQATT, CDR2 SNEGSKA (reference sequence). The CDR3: CSARGGFGITNEKLFF. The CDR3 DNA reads TGCAGTGCTAGAGGGGGTTTTGGGATAACTAATGAAAAACTGTTTTTT.

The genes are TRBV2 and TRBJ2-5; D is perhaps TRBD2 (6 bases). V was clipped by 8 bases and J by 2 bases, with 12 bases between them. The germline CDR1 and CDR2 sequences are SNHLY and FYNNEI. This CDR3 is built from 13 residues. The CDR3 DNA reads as TGTGCCAGCCAACTCCGGGGGCAAGAGACCCAGTACTTC. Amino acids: CASQLRGQETQYF.

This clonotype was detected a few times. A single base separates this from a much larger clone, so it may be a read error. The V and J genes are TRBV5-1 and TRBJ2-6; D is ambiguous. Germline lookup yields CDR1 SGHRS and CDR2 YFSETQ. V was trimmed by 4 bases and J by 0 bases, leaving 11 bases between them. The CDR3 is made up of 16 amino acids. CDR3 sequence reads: CASSHPALSGANVLTF. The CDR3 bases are TGCGCCAGCAGCCATCCTGCCCTCTCTGGGGCCAACGTCCTGACTTTC.

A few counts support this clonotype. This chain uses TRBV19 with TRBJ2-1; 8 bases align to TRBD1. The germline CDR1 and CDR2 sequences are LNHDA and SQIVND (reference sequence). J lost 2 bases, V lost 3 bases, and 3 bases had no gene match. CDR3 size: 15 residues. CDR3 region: CASSIRQGTYNEQFF. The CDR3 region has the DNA TGTGCCAGTAGTATTAGACAGGGGACCTACAATGAGCAGTTCTTC.

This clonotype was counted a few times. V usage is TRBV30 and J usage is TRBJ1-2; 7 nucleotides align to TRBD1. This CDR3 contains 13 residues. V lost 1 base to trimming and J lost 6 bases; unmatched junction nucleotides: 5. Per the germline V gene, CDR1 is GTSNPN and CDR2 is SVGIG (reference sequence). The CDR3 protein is CAWSGRGTDGYTF. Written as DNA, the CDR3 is TGTGCCTGGAGTGGCCGGGGGACAGATGGCTACACCTTC. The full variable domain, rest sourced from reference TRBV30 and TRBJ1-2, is SQTIHQWPATLVQPVGSPLSLECTVEGTSNPNLYWYRQAAGRGLQLLFYSVGIGQISSEVPQNLSASRPQDRQFILSSKKLLLSDSGFYLCAWSGRGTDGYTFGSGTRLTVV.

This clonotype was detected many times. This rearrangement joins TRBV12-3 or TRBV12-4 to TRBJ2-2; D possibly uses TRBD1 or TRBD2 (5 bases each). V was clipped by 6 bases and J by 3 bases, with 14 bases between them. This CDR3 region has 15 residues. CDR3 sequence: CASSWDVFDTGELFF. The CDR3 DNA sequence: TGTGCCAGCAGCTGGGACGTGTTTGACACCGGGGAGCTGTTTTTT.

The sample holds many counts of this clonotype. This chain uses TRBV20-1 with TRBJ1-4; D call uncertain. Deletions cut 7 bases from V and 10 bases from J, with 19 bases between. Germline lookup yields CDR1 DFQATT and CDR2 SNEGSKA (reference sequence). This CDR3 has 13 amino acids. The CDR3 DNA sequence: TGCAGTGGTTTGAAGGCCAGTTTAGGAAAACTGTTTTTT. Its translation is CSGLKASLGKLFF.

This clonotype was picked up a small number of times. The DNA for the CDR3 is TGTGCCTGGAGTACCACAGGGGTCCACGAGCAGTACTTC. It yields the protein CAWSTTGVHEQYF. The chain combines TRBV30 with TRBJ2-7; 7 bases are a match to TRBD1. Germline-derived CDR1 and CDR2 are GTSNPN and SVGIG (reference sequence). This CDR3 region has 13 residues. V shed 2 bases and J 5 bases; nucleotides not matched to a gene: 6.

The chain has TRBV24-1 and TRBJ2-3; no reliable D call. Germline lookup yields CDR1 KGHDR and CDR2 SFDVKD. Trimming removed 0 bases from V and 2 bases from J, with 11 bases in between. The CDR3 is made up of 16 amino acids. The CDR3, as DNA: TGTGCCACCAGTGATTTGCGAAACAGATACACAGATACGCAGTATTTT. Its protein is CATSDLRNRYTDTQYF.

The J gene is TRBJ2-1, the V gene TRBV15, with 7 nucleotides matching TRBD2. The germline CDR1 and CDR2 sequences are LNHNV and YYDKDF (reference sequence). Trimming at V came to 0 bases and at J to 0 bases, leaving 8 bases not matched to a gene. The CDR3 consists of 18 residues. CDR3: CATSRDHSASGSYNEQFF. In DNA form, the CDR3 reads TGTGCCACCAGCAGAGATCATTCGGCTAGCGGCTCCTACAATGAGCAGTTCTTC.

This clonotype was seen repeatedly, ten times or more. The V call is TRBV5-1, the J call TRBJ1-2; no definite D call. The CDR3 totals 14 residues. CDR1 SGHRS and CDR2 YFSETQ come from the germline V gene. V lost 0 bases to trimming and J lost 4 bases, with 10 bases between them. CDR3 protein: CASSLASQSYGYTF. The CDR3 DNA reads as TGCGCCAGCAGCTTGGCGTCACAGTCCTATGGCTACACCTTC.

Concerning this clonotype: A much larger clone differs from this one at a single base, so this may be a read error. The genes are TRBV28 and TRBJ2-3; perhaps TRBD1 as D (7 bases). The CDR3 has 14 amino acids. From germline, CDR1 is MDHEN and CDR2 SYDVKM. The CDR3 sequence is CASSPSTRTGTQYF. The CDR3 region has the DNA TGTGCCAGCAGTCCCTCGACTAGGACAGGTACGCAGTATTTT.

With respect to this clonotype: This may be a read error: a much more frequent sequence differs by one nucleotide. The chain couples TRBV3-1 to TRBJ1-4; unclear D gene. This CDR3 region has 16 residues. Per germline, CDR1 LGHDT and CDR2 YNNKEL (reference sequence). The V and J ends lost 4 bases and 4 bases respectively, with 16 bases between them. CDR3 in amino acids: CASSPVDKDFNEKLFF. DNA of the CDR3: TGTGCCAGCAGCCCCGTCGACAAGGACTTTAATGAAAAACTGTTTTTT.

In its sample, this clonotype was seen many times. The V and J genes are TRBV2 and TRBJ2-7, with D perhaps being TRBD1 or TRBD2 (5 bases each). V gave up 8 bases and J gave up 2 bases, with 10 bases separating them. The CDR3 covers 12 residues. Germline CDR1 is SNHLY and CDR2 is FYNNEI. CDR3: CASVRGPYEQYF. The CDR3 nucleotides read TGTGCCAGCGTCCGGGGCCCCTACGAGCAGTACTTC. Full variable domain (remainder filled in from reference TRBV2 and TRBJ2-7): EPEVTQTPSHQVTQMGQEVILRCVPISNHLYFYWYRQILGQKVEFLVSFYNNEISEKSEIFDDQFSVERPDGSNFTLKIRSTKLEDSAMYFCASVRGPYEQYFGPGTRLTVT.

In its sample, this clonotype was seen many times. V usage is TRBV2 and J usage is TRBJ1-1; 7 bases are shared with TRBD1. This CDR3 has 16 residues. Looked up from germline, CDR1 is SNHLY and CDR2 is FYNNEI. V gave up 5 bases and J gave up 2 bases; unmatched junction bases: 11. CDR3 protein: CASSRQGALLNTEAFF. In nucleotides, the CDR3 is TGTGCCAGCAGTCGACAGGGAGCCCTCTTAAACACTGAAGCTTTCTTT.

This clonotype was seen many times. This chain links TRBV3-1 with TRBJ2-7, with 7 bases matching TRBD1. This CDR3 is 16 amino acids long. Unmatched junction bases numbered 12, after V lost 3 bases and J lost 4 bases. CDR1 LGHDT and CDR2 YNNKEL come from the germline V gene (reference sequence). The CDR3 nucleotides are TGTGCCAGCAGCCACCCGGTTGGGACAGATGATTACGAGCAGTACTTC. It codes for CASSHPVGTDDYEQYF.

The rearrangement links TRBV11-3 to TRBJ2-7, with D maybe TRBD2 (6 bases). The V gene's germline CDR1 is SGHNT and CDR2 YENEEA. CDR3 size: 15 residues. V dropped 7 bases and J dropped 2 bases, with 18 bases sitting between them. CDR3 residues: CASKPGRGKTYEQYF. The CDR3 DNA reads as TGTGCCAGCAAGCCGGGGCGGGGAAAGACCTACGAGCAGTACTTC.

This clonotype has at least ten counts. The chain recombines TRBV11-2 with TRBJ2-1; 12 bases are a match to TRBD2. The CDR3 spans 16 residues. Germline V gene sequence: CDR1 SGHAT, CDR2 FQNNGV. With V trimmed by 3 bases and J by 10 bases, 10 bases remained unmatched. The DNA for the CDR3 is TGTGCCAGCAGCTTGGTTCTAGCGGGGGGGCATGGAGAGCAGTTCTTC. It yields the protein CASSLVLAGGHGEQFF.

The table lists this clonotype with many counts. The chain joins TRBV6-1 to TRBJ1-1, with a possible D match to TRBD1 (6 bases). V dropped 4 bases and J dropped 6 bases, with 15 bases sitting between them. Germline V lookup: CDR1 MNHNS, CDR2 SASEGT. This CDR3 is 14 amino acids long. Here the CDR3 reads CASSALQGSSEAFF. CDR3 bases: TGTGCCAGCAGTGCCCTCCAGGGGAGCTCTGAAGCTTTCTTT.